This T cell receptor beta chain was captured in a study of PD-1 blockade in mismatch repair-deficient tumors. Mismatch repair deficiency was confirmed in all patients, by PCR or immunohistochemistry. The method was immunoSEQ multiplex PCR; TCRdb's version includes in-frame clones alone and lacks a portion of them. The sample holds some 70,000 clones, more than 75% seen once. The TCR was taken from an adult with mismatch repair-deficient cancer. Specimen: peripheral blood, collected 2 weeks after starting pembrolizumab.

CDR3 region: CASSEFSGSRDEQFF. The DNA for the CDR3 is TGTGCCAGCAGTGAATTCTCCGGGAGTAGGGATGAGCAGTTCTTC. V is TRBV6-1 and J is TRBJ2-1, with a weak D call TRBD2 (6 bases). The CDR3 has 15 residues. Germline V gene data show CDR1 as MNHNS and CDR2 as SASEGT. Trimming shortened V by 2 bases and J by 8 bases, and 16 bases separated the two germline ends.